These 10 T cell receptor beta chains share one sample of origin, sequenced in a study of cytomegalovirus exposure and HLA in healthy donors. The PCR ran on 60 Vbeta and 13 Jbeta primers. TCRdb's copy holds only in-frame clones and misses some; the assay was immunoSEQ multiplex PCR. The table shows 140,000 or so clones, with around 10% occurring only once. Material for sequencing was PBMCs. These TCRs come from a male donor in good health and CMV-seronegative.

In its sample, this clone was seen a few times. J is TRBJ2-7 and V is TRBV29-1; D gene uncertain. The CDR3 is 16 amino acids. Per the germline V gene, CDR1 is SQVTM and CDR2 is ANQGSEA. V dropped 4 bases and J dropped 3 bases, with 22 bases sitting between them. The CDR3, as DNA: TGCAGCGTTGTTGGAGAGGTTTGGCCCAACGTCTACGAGCAGTACTTC. Its translation: CSVVGEVWPNVYEQYF.

This clone was detected only a few times. The chain has TRBV6-5 and TRBJ2-5, with D possibly matching TRBD2 (5 bases). The J call may be incorrect, as the DNA end agrees better with TRBJ2-7. The germline gives CDR1 MNHEY, CDR2 SVGAGI. The CDR3 has 14 residues. CDR3 sequence: CASSYDRGSYEQYF. The CDR3 nucleotides read TGTGCCAGCAGTTACGATCGGGGATCCTACGAGCAGTACTTC.

The CDR3 DNA follows: TGCGCCAGCAGACAGACAACCTTAAAGGGGAACCACACCTTC. This codes for CASRQTTLKGNHTF. The chain carries TRBV4-1 and TRBJ1-2, with D tentatively TRBD1 (5 bases). Per the germline V gene, CDR1 is MGHRA and CDR2 is YSYEKL. The CDR3 is made up of 14 amino acids. The germline V and J ends were trimmed by 6 bases and 12 bases, with 23 bases remaining between them.

The CDR3 here is CASSQDGTVLYEQYF. The CDR3 DNA is TGCGCCAGCAGCCAAGACGGGACTGTTCTCTACGAGCAGTACTTC. The chain joins TRBV4-3 to TRBJ2-7; perhaps TRBD2 as D (6 bases). Trimming left V 0 bases short and J 3 bases short, with 12 bases between. Germline V gives CDR1 LGHNA, CDR2 YSLEER. The CDR3 consists of 15 residues.

The chain has TRBV4-3 and TRBJ1-3, with 7 positions matching TRBD1. Germline-derived CDR1 and CDR2 are LGHNA and YSLEER. V was clipped by 3 bases and J by 3 bases; unmatched bases: 8. This CDR3 is built from 16 residues. CDR3 bases: TGCGCCAGCAGCCAGGATCTACAGGGGTATGGAAACACCATATATTTT. Its protein product is CASSQDLQGYGNTIYF.

CDR3 sequence reads: CAISEGEGGNQPQHF. The CDR3 nucleotides are TGTGCCATCAGTGAAGGTGAGGGTGGCAATCAGCCCCAGCATTTT. V gene TRBV10-3 combines with J gene TRBJ1-5; D is undetermined. The germline CDR1 and CDR2 sequences are ENHRY and SYGVKD. This CDR3 contains 15 residues. The V and J ends lost 3 bases and 2 bases respectively, with 11 bases between them.

This clone occurred a few times. V is TRBV28 and J is TRBJ2-5, with 8 bases aligning to TRBD1. Per germline, CDR1 MDHEN and CDR2 SYDVKM. The CDR3 sequence is 12 residues long. Losses at the gene ends were 5 bases for V and 4 bases for J; bases not matched to a gene: 0. The CDR3 bases are TGTGCCAGCAGTGGACAGGGAGAGACCCAGTACTTC. This codes for CASSGQGETQYF. Using reference TRBV28 and TRBJ2-5 for the parts outside the CDR3, the full variable domain is DVKVTQSSRYLVKRTGEKVFLECVQDMDHENMFWYRQDPGLGLRLIYFSYDVKMKEKGDIPEGYSVSREKKERFSLILESASTNQTSMYLCASSGQGETQYFGPGTRLLVL.

The gene calls are TRBV7-2 and TRBJ2-1; 8 nucleotides match TRBD2. This CDR3 is 14 amino acids long. With 2 bases clipped from V and 10 bases from J, the junction kept 7 bases outside the gene matches. Germline values: CDR1 SGHTA, CDR2 FQGNSA. The CDR3: CASSLSGREKEQFF. In nucleotides, the CDR3 is TGTGCCAGCAGCTTAAGCGGGAGAGAGAAGGAGCAGTTCTTC.

This clone has only a few counts. The rearrangement uses TRBV28 and TRBJ2-7, with TRBD1 identical over 7 bases. Germline CDR1 is MDHEN and CDR2 is SYDVKM. J gave up 2 bases and V 3 bases, and 19 bases lay outside the gene matches. The CDR3 is made up of 19 amino acids. In DNA form, the CDR3 reads TGTGCCAGCAGTTTCCCCGTGAGGCTCGACAGGGTCGTGGCCTACGAGCAGTACTTC. Protein product: CASSFPVRLDRVVAYEQYF.

V usage is TRBV5-1 and J usage is TRBJ2-7; 14 bases fit TRBD2. CDR3 length equals 15 residues. Per the germline V gene, CDR1 is SGHRS and CDR2 is YFSETQ. V was pared by 4 bases and J by 4 bases, with 4 bases of the junction left unmatched. The CDR3 DNA reads as TGCGCCAGCAGCCGGGGACTAGCGGGAGATTACGAGCAGTACTTC. Residues: CASSRGLAGDYEQYF.